This T cell receptor (beta chain) comes out of a study of CD8+ T cells in alopecia areata. Study as a whole: Tofacitinib ran for 6 to 18 months before 6 months off drug. Findings and limits, study-wide: Among the 100 top clones, expanded CD8+ clones, like scalp clonality, were significantly decreased by tofacitinib. Sequencing of scalp tissue also captures the resident alphabeta T cells of normal skin.

As to treatment: oral pan-JAK inhibitor, 5-10 mg twice daily. Those with alopecia areata gave lesional scalp punch biopsies and peripheral blood. This clone has a handful of counts. Its antigen remains unidentified. cDNA prepared by RNA extraction and subsequent reverse transcription served as the template for sequencing. The data were produced by immunoSEQ multiplex PCR, yet TCRdb's version contains in-frame clones alone and is incomplete. The table includes about 19,000 clones, 59% detected once. Here the sequenced sample was skin, taken at week 4, from a patient treated with tofacitinib. The sequence was collected from a human donor with alopecia areata.

Written as DNA, the CDR3 is TGTGCCAGCAGCGTGACAGTGATATCCGAAAAACTGTTTTTT. Residues: CASSVTVISEKLFF. The gene calls are TRBV7-2 and TRBJ1-4; D might be TRBD1 (5 bases). The length of the CDR3 is 14 residues. Looked up from germline, CDR1 is SGHTA and CDR2 is FQGNSA. V lost 5 bases and J 8 bases, leaving 15 bases between the germline ends.